This T cell receptor (beta chain) was obtained from a study of T cell responses to AZD1222 COVID-19 vaccine. This CDR3 is built from 15 residues. Trimming took 2 bases from V and 0 from J, leaving 8 bases between them. The germline gives CDR1 LNHDA, CDR2 SQIVND (reference sequence). Generated by immunoSEQ multiplex PCR, the TCRdb table keeps only in-frame clones and is missing some. Of around 89,000 clones in the sample, just over 90% were seen once. The receptor was isolated from an adult in good health. The chain uses TRBV19 and TRBJ1-5; D is unclear. The sample consisted of peripheral blood, taken on day 0 of AZD1222 vaccination. DNA of the CDR3: TGTGCCAGTAGTATATTGGGAAATAGCAATCAGCCCCAGCATTTT. The encoded protein is CASSILGNSNQPQHF.